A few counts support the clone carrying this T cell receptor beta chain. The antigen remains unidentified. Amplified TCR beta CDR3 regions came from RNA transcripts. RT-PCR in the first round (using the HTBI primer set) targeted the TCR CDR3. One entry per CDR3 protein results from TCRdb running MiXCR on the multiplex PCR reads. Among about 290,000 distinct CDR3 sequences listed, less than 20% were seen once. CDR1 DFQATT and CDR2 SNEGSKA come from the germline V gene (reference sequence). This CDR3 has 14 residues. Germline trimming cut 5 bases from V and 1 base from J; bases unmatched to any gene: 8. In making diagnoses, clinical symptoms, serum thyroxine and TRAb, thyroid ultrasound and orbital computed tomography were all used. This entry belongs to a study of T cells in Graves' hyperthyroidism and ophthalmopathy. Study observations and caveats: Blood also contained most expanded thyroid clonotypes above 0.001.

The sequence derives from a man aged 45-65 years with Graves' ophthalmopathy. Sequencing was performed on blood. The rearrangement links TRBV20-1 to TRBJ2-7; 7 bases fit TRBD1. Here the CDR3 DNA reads TGCAGTGCTGGGGGCAGGGGGATTTCCTACGAGCAGTACTTC. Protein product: CSAGGRGISYEQYF.